These 3 T cell receptor beta chains were sequenced from one sample in a study of blood T cell repertoires in COVID-19. Assay used: immunoSEQ multiplex PCR; TCRdb lists only in-frame clones, some missing. The sample holds about 78,000 clones, roughly 88% seen once. Sequenced material: peripheral blood. These receptors came from a woman between 45 and 65 years old in a cohort sampled during active COVID-19.

The chain couples TRBV7-3 to TRBJ2-2; tentative D call: TRBD2 (5 bases). V dropped 6 bases and J dropped 3 bases, with 11 bases sitting between them. CDR1 is SGHTA and CDR2 is FQGTGA in the germline V gene. This CDR3 has 14 amino acids. In DNA form, the CDR3 reads TGTGCCAGCAGGGTTCACGGGGACACCGGGGAGCTGTTTTTT. The encoded protein is CASRVHGDTGELFF.

The V gene is TRBV28, the J gene TRBJ1-5, with D unclear. This CDR3 has 16 residues. Per germline, CDR1 MDHEN and CDR2 SYDVKM. V was clipped by 6 bases and J by 4 bases, with 19 bases between them. Here the CDR3 DNA reads TGTGCCAGCAGCCCTCCCCCCCAACAGCCAAATCAGCCCCAGCATTTT. Translated: CASSPPPQQPNQPQHF.

The gene calls are TRBV12-3 or TRBV12-4 and TRBJ1-1; the D gene is possibly TRBD1 (6 bases). V was clipped by 6 bases and J by 4 bases, with 12 bases between them. The CDR3 consists of 13 residues. The chain's CDR3 is CASSVDSITEAFF. The CDR3 DNA sequence: TGTGCCAGCAGCGTGGACAGTATCACTGAAGCTTTCTTT.